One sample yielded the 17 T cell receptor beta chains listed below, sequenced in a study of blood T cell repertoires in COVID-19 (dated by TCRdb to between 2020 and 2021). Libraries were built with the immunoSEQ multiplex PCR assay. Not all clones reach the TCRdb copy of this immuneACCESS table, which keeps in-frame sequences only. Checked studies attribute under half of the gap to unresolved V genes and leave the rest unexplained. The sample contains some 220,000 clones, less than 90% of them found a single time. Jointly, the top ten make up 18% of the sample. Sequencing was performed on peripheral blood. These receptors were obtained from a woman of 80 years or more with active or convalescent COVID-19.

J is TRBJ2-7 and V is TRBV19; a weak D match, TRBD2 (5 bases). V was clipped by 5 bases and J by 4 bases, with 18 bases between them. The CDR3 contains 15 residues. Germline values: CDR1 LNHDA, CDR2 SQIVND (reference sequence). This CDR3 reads CASSPWSPRGYEQYF. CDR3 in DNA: TGTGCCAGTAGTCCCTGGAGTCCACGGGGATACGAGCAGTACTTC.

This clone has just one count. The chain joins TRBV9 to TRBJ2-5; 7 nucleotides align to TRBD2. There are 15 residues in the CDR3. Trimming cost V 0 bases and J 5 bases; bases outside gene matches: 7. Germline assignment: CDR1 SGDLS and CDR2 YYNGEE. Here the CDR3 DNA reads TGTGCCAGCAGCGTAGTCTCAGGGAGGGCGGAGACCCAGTACTTC. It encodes CASSVVSGRAETQYF.

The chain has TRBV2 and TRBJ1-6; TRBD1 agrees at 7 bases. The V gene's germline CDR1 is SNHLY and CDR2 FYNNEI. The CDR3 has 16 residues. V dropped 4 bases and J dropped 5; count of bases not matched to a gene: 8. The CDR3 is CASSVQPGQNNSPLHF. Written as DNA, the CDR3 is TGTGCCAGCAGTGTACAACCGGGACAGAATAATTCACCCCTCCACTTT.

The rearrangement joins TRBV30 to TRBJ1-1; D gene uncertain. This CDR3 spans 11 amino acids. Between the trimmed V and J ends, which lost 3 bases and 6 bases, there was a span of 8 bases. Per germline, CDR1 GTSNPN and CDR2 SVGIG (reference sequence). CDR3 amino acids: CAWSRQPEAFF. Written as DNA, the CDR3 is TGTGCCTGGAGCCGACAACCTGAAGCTTTCTTT.

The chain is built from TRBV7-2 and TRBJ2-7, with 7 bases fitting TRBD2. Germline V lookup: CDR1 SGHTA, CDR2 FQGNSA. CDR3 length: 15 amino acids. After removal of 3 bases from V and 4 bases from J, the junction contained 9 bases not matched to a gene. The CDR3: CASSFDSSGPYEQYF. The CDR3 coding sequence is TGTGCCAGCAGCTTCGACTCTAGCGGACCTTACGAGCAGTACTTC.

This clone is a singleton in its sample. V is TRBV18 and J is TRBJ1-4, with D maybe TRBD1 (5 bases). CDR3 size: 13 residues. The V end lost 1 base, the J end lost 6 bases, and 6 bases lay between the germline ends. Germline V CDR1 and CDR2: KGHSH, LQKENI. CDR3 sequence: CASSPQGDEKLFF. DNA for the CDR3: TGTGCCAGCTCACCACAAGGGGATGAAAAACTGTTTTTT.

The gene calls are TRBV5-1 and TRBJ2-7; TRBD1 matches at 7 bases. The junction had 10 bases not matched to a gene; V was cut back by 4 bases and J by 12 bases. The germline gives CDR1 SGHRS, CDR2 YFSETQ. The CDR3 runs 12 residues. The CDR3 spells CASSLGTAAWYF. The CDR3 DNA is TGCGCCAGCAGCCTAGGGACAGCAGCTTGGTACTTC.

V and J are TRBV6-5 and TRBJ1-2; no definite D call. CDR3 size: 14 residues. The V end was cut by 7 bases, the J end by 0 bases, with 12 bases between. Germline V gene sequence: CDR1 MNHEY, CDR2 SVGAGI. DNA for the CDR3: TGTGCCAGCACGAGGGCCCTATCTAACTATGGCTACACCTTC. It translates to CASTRALSNYGYTF.

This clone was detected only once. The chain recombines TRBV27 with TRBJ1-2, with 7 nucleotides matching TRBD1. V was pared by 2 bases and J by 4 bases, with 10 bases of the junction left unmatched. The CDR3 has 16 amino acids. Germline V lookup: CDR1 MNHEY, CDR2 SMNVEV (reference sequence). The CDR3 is CASSLDREWNFYGYTF. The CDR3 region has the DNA TGTGCCAGCAGTTTAGACAGGGAGTGGAATTTCTATGGCTACACCTTC.

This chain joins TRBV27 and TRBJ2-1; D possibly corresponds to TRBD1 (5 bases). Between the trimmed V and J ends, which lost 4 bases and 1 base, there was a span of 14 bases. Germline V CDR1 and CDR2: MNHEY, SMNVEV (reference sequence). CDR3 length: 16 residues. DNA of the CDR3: TGTGCCAGCAGTTCCCTTGACAGTCGGTCCTACAATGAGCAGTTCTTC. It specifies CASSSLDSRSYNEQFF.

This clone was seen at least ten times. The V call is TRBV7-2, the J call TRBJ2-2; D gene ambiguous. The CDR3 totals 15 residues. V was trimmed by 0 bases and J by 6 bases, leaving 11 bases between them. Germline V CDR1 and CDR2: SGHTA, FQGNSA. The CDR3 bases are TGTGCCAGCAGCTTAGCGAGATTGGTACCCGGGGAGCTGTTTTTT. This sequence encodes CASSLARLVPGELFF.

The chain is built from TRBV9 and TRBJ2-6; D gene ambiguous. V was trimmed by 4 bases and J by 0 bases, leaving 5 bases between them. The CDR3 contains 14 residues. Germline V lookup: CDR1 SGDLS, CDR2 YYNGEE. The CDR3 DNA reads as TGTGCCAGCAGCCCCCTCTCTGGGGCCAACGTCCTGACTTTC. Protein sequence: CASSPLSGANVLTF.

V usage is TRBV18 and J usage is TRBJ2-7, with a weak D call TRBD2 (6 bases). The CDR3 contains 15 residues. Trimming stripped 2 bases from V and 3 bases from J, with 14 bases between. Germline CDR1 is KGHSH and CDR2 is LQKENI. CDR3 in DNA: TGTGCCAGCTCACCATCGGTCGGGGGTAACTACGAGCAGTACTTC. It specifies CASSPSVGGNYEQYF.

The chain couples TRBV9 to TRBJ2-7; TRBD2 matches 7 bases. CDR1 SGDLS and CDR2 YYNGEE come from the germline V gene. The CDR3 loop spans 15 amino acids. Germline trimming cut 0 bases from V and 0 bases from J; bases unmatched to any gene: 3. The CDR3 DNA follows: TGTGCCAGCAGCGTAGGGGGGGGACGCTCCTACGAGCAGTACTTC. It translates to CASSVGGGRSYEQYF.

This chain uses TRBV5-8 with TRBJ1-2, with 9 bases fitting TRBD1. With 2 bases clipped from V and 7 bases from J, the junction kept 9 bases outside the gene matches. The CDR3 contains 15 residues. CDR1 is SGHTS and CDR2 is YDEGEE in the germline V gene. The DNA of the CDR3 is TGTGCCAGCAGCTTACGGGACAGGGCCTTCTTTGGCTACACCTTC. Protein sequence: CASSLRDRAFFGYTF.

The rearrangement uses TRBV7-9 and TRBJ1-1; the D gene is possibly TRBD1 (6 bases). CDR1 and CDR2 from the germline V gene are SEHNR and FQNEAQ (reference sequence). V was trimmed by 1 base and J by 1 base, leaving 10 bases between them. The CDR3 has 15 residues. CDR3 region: CASSLEGVGNTEAFF. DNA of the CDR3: TGTGCCAGCAGCTTAGAGGGGGTTGGGAACACTGAAGCTTTCTTT.

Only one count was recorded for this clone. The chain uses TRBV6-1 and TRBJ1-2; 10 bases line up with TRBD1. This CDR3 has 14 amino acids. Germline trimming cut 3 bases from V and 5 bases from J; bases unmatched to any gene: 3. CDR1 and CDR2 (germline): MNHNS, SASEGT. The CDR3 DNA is TGTGCCAGCAGTGAGGTGGGACAGGGGTATGGCTACACCTTC. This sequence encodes CASSEVGQGYGYTF.